Below are 32 T cell receptor beta chains sequenced from a single sample in a study of early T cells in non-severe SARS-CoV-2 infection. Each CDR3 protein gets one entry after TCRdb re-called the 5' RACE reads with MiXCR. This table holds 30,000 to 40,000 distinct CDR3 sequences, about 6.5% found once. Material for sequencing was whole blood. The receptors here all came from an adult who was a healthcare worker with PCR-confirmed SARS-CoV-2 infection or an uninfected control (not recorded which).

A few counts support this clonotype. The chain employs TRBV6-5 and TRBJ1-2; D is undetermined. Looked up from germline, CDR1 is MNHEY and CDR2 is SVGAGI. The ends were cut back, 0 bases at V and 1 base at J, with 6 bases in the middle. CDR3 length: 14 amino acids. CDR3 in amino acids: CASSYSRRNYGYTF. Here the CDR3 DNA reads TGTGCCAGCAGTTACTCGCGGCGTAACTATGGCTACACCTTC.

This clonotype was seen ten or more times. The J gene is TRBJ2-7, the V gene TRBV27; no clear D. The length of the CDR3 is 13 residues. Deletions cut 6 bases from V and 3 bases from J, with 12 bases between. Looked up from germline, CDR1 is MNHEY and CDR2 is SMNVEV (reference sequence). CDR3 sequence (DNA): TGTGCCAGCAGGAAGGGTTTTATCTACGAGCAGTACTTC. Protein sequence: CASRKGFIYEQYF.

This clonotype was seen ten or more times. The J gene is TRBJ2-3, the V gene TRBV18; 9 nucleotides agree with TRBD2. The ends lost 1 base at V and 4 bases at J; junction bases unmatched: 6. The CDR3 extends over 16 amino acids. Germline assignment: CDR1 KGHSH and CDR2 LQKENI. The CDR3 sequence is CASSPRLAGVADTQYF. CDR3 nucleotide sequence: TGTGCCAGCTCACCACGATTAGCGGGGGTTGCAGATACGCAGTATTTT. Supplemented by reference TRBV18 and TRBJ2-3, the full variable domain reads NAGVMQNPRHLVRRRGQEARLRCSPMKGHSHVYWYRQLPEEGLKFMVYLQKENIIDESGMPKERFSAEFPKEGPSILRIQQVVRGDSAAYFCASSPRLAGVADTQYFGPGTRLTVL.

This clonotype was observed many times. The rearrangement joins TRBV20-1 to TRBJ1-3; no clear D gene. The CDR3 is 12 residues long. Trimming took off 3 bases at V and 2 bases at J, with 5 bases between the two ends. CDR1 DFQATT and CDR2 SNEGSKA come from the germline V gene (reference sequence). CDR3 loop: CSASGPGNTIYF. CDR3 nucleotides: TGCAGTGCTAGTGGACCTGGAAACACCATATATTTT.

This clonotype was observed at least ten times. The rearrangement joins TRBV5-4 to TRBJ1-2, with D maybe TRBD1 (5 bases). CDR1 is SGHNT, CDR2 YYREEE, per germline (reference sequence). Trimming removed 0 bases from V and 3 bases from J, with 9 bases in between. This CDR3 spans 14 amino acids. CDR3 DNA: TGTGCCAGCAGCTTGGGCAGGGTCCACTATGGCTACACCTTC. Protein: CASSLGRVHYGYTF. The full variable domain, in which reference TRBV5-4 and TRBJ1-2 provide the parts outside the CDR3, is ETGVTQSPTHLIKTRGQQVTLRCSSQSGHNTVSWYQQALGQGPQFIFQYYREEENGRGNFPPRFSGLQFPNYSSELNVNALELDDSALYLCASSLGRVHYGYTFGSGTRLTVV.

This clonotype was detected many times. This sequence joins TRBV24-1 and TRBJ1-5; D unclear. The CDR3 runs 16 residues. Germline values: CDR1 KGHDR, CDR2 SFDVKD. Trimming pared 4 bases from V and 3 bases from J, leaving 15 bases between. Written as DNA, the CDR3 is TGTGCCACCAGTGACTCCCTCTGGGGAAACAATCAGCCCCAGCATTTT. Amino acid sequence: CATSDSLWGNNQPQHF.

This clonotype was detected many times. The rearrangement links TRBV6-5 to TRBJ2-7; 7 nucleotides line up with TRBD1. Germline CDR1 is MNHEY and CDR2 is SVGAGI. Trimming removed 3 bases from V and 0 bases from J; junction bases left unmatched: 14. The CDR3 sequence is 18 residues long. CDR3 amino acids: CASSYRHGATGSSYEQYF. As DNA, the CDR3 is TGTGCCAGCAGTTATCGACACGGAGCGACAGGGAGCTCCTACGAGCAGTACTTC.

This clonotype was seen at least ten times. This chain uses TRBV19 with TRBJ2-1, with D possibly being TRBD1 (5 bases). The V end was cut by 5 bases, the J end by 4 bases, with 12 bases between. CDR3 length: 14 amino acids. The germline V gene encodes CDR1 LNHDA and CDR2 SQIVND (reference sequence). CDR3 protein: CASSAQGTYNEQFF. The DNA for the CDR3 is TGTGCCAGTAGTGCGCAGGGAACATACAATGAGCAGTTCTTC.

This sequence joins TRBV7-9 and TRBJ1-3; D is perhaps TRBD1 (6 bases). The CDR3 extends over 14 amino acids. Deletions cut 4 bases from V and 4 bases from J, with 11 bases between. Germline assignment: CDR1 SEHNR and CDR2 FQNEAQ (reference sequence). CDR3 in amino acids: CASSSPDRGNTIYF. The CDR3 DNA follows: TGTGCCAGCAGCTCCCCGGACAGAGGAAACACCATATATTTT.

The table lists this clonotype with many counts. V gene TRBV6-2 or TRBV6-3 combines with J gene TRBJ2-7; 9 bases map to TRBD1. The V segment lost 6 bases and the J segment 3 bases; nucleotides outside the gene matches: 9. The CDR3 totals 15 residues. CDR1 MNHEY and CDR2 SVGEGT come from the germline V gene. CDR3 region: CASRTQGAQNYEQYF. CDR3 DNA: TGTGCCAGCAGAACACAGGGGGCCCAAAACTACGAGCAGTACTTC.

In its sample, this clonotype was seen many times. J is TRBJ1-1 and V is TRBV27; 7 bases map to TRBD1. From germline, CDR1 is MNHEY and CDR2 SMNVEV (reference sequence). This CDR3 has 15 amino acids. Unmatched junction bases numbered 7, after V lost 5 bases and J lost 1 base. The CDR3 is CASSQKGGPNTEAFF. The CDR3 DNA reads TGTGCCAGCAGTCAAAAAGGGGGCCCGAACACTGAAGCTTTCTTT.

This clonotype appeared many times. This chain links TRBV11-2 with TRBJ2-4; 9 bases agree with TRBD1. The CDR3 runs to 18 residues. CDR1 is SGHAT and CDR2 is FQNNGV in the germline V gene. Trimming removed 0 bases from V and 0 bases from J; junction bases left unmatched: 6. CDR3 region: CASSLDPGQGLAKNIQYF. The DNA for the CDR3 is TGTGCCAGCAGCTTAGACCCGGGACAGGGATTAGCCAAAAACATTCAGTACTTC.

This clonotype showed up many times. The CDR3 sequence: CASSLRQGRQETQYF. CDR3 coding DNA: TGTGCCAGCAGCTTACGACAGGGGAGACAAGAGACCCAGTACTTC. The V and J genes are TRBV14 and TRBJ2-5, with 8 nucleotides matching TRBD1. Germline V gene lookup returns CDR1 SGHDN and CDR2 FVKESK. V lost 5 bases and J lost 2; bases outside the gene matches: 7. This CDR3 has 15 residues.

This clonotype was counted a few times. The CDR3 coding sequence is TGCAGCGTTCAGCGGGGCGGGACAGATACGCAGTATTTT. Its protein is CSVQRGGTDTQYF. The chain combines TRBV29-1 with TRBJ2-3; 7 positions match TRBD2. The germline V gene encodes CDR1 SQVTM and CDR2 ANQGSEA. This CDR3 contains 13 residues. Trimming took 5 bases from V and 3 from J; bases not matched to a gene: 5.

This clonotype was recorded at least ten times. The chain links TRBV5-1 to TRBJ2-7, with D perhaps matching TRBD1 (6 bases). This CDR3 region has 16 residues. Germline V gives CDR1 SGHRS, CDR2 YFSETQ. Trimming pared 4 bases from V and 2 bases from J, leaving 19 bases between. CDR3 protein: CASSRAGDRFTYEQYF. CDR3 bases: TGCGCCAGCAGCCGGGCCGGAGACAGGTTTACCTACGAGCAGTACTTC.

This clonotype was recorded at least ten times. The chain has TRBV6-2 or TRBV6-3 and TRBJ2-2; D possibly uses TRBD1 or TRBD2 (6 bases each). The germline V gene has CDR1 MNHEY and CDR2 SVGEGT. CDR3 length: 16 residues. V was pared by 2 bases and J by 2 bases, with 12 bases between. CDR3 loop: CASSYRGQGNTGELFF. In nucleotides, the CDR3 is TGTGCCAGCAGTTACCGGGGGCAGGGCAACACCGGGGAGCTGTTTTTT.

This clonotype showed up many times. The rearrangement links TRBV28 to TRBJ1-5; D might be TRBD1 (5 bases). The CDR3 is 14 residues long. Germline CDR1 and CDR2: MDHEN and SYDVKM. The germline V and J ends were trimmed by 7 bases and 4 bases, with 14 bases remaining between them. The DNA of the CDR3 is TGTGCCAGCATTGGTGACAGCAGAAATCAGCCCCAGCATTTT. This gives the protein CASIGDSRNQPQHF.

Many counts were recorded for this clonotype. The chain employs TRBV30 and TRBJ1-2; perhaps TRBD1 as D (6 bases). Germline V lookup: CDR1 GTSNPN, CDR2 SVGIG (reference sequence). The CDR3 runs 12 residues. V was trimmed by 3 bases and J by 5 bases, leaving 10 bases between them. CDR3 DNA sequence: TGTGCCTGGAGAGGGGGGACTTATGGCTACACCTTC. Translating gives CAWRGGTYGYTF.

This clonotype came up many times. The chain links TRBV5-4 to TRBJ2-4; TRBD1 aligns across 9 bases. V lost 0 bases to trimming and J lost 5 bases; unmatched junction nucleotides: 9. Germline CDR1 SGHNT, CDR2 YYREEE (reference sequence). The CDR3 has 17 amino acids. The CDR3 DNA sequence: TGTGCCAGCAGCTTGGGGCCGGGACAGGGATCCCAAAACATTCAGTACTTC. Amino acids: CASSLGPGQGSQNIQYF.

This clonotype was observed many times. The V and J genes are TRBV6-6 and TRBJ1-4; D may be TRBD1 (6 bases). The length of the CDR3 is 13 residues. CDR1 is MNHNY and CDR2 is SVGAGI in the germline V gene (reference sequence). Trimming removed 5 bases from V and 7 bases from J, with 11 bases in between. CDR3 coding DNA: TGTGCCAGCAGTCAGGGGAGGGCTGAAAAACTGTTTTTT. Translating gives CASSQGRAEKLFF.

This clonotype came up many times. The J gene is TRBJ2-1, the V gene TRBV19; 7 nucleotides match TRBD2. Trimming removed 0 bases from V and 8 bases from J; junction bases left unmatched: 1. Germline CDR1 and CDR2: LNHDA and SQIVND (reference sequence). The CDR3 totals 13 residues. The DNA for the CDR3 is TGTGCCAGTAGTATAGAACGGGGGGATGAGCAGTTCTTC. Translating it yields CASSIERGDEQFF.

This clonotype was recorded many times. The V gene is TRBV15, the J gene TRBJ2-4; 7 positions agree with TRBD1. Per the germline V gene, CDR1 is LNHNV and CDR2 is YYDKDF (reference sequence). This CDR3 has 19 amino acids. V shed 5 bases and J 1 base; nucleotides not matched to a gene: 17. CDR3 bases: TGTGCCACCAGCGCCCAAGGTTCGGCAGGGGGAGTTGCCAAAAACATTCAGTACTTC. This encodes CATSAQGSAGGVAKNIQYF.

This clonotype occurred a few times. V gene TRBV2 combines with J gene TRBJ2-1; the match to TRBD2 covers 16 bases. V was pared by 7 bases and J by 7 bases, with 4 bases of the junction left unmatched. Germline lookup yields CDR1 SNHLY and CDR2 FYNNEI. This CDR3 is built from 15 residues. The CDR3 sequence: CASKTGLAGGNEQFF. CDR3 bases: TGTGCCAGCAAAACGGGACTAGCGGGGGGGAATGAGCAGTTCTTC. Full variable domain (outside the CDR3, taken from reference TRBV2 and TRBJ2-1): EPEVTQTPSHQVTQMGQEVILRCVPISNHLYFYWYRQILGQKVEFLVSFYNNEISEKSEIFDDQFSVERPDGSNFTLKIRSTKLEDSAMYFCASKTGLAGGNEQFFGPGTRLTVL.

This clonotype was recorded many times. The chain uses TRBV2 and TRBJ1-4; 9 bases align to TRBD1. This CDR3 comprises 14 residues. CDR1 SNHLY and CDR2 FYNNEI come from the germline V gene. Trimming took 7 bases from V and 4 from J; bases not matched to a gene: 4. The CDR3 DNA reads TGTGCCAGCAAACGGACAGGGGTTAATGAAAAACTGTTTTTT. This translates into CASKRTGVNEKLFF.

This clonotype was found many times. The chain is built from TRBV19 and TRBJ1-1; the D gene is possibly TRBD1 (5 bases). The germline V gene encodes CDR1 LNHDA and CDR2 SQIVND (reference sequence). The CDR3 is 14 amino acids. The V end lost 8 bases, the J end lost 2 bases, and 15 bases lay between the germline ends. The CDR3 DNA sequence: TGTGCCAGTCATCTGGCAGGGATAAACACTGAAGCTTTCTTT. It encodes CASHLAGINTEAFF.

In this sample, this clonotype turned up many times. The V gene is TRBV20-1, the J gene TRBJ2-1; D call uncertain. The CDR3 runs 14 residues. Trimming cost V 5 bases and J 1 base, with 12 bases left between them. Germline V lookup: CDR1 DFQATT, CDR2 SNEGSKA (reference sequence). CDR3 region: CSAGPSRSYNEQFF. CDR3 sequence (DNA): TGCAGTGCTGGCCCGTCCAGGTCCTACAATGAGCAGTTCTTC.

This clonotype has at least ten counts. The chain recombines TRBV20-1 with TRBJ1-1; 7 nucleotides align to TRBD1. CDR3 size: 15 residues. CDR1 and CDR2 from the germline V gene are DFQATT and SNEGSKA (reference sequence). V shed 0 bases and J 4 bases; nucleotides not matched to a gene: 8. CDR3 in DNA: TGCAGTGCTAGAGATTCCGAGAAGGGGGCCACTGAAGCTTTCTTT. This encodes CSARDSEKGATEAFF.

This clonotype has ten or more counts. This chain connects TRBV28 to TRBJ2-1; 9 bases are shared with TRBD2. The junction had 9 bases not matched to a gene; V was cut back by 4 bases and J by 5 bases. Germline lookup yields CDR1 MDHEN and CDR2 SYDVKM. The CDR3 length is 16 residues. CDR3 in amino acids: CASSYKGGGAHNEQFF. CDR3 DNA: TGTGCCAGCAGTTATAAGGGCGGGGGGGCCCACAATGAGCAGTTCTTC.

This clonotype was seen more than once but under ten times. This chain connects TRBV20-1 to TRBJ2-7; possible D gene TRBD2, 7 bases. V dropped 5 bases and J dropped 2 bases, with 16 bases sitting between them. The CDR3 has 14 residues. The V gene's germline CDR1 is DFQATT and CDR2 SNEGSKA (reference sequence). The DNA for the CDR3 is TGCAGTGCTGACCTGGGGGAGGGGGCCTACGAGCAGTACTTC. Translated: CSADLGEGAYEQYF.

This clonotype was counted ten times or more. Here the CDR3 reads CSVGGGNTDTQYF. CDR3 DNA sequence: TGCAGCGTTGGTGGGGGAAACACAGATACGCAGTATTTT. The chain is built from TRBV29-1 and TRBJ2-3; D tentatively fits TRBD1 or TRBD2 (5 bases each). Germline V lookup: CDR1 SQVTM, CDR2 ANQGSEA. The germline V and J ends were trimmed by 4 bases and 2 bases, with 10 bases remaining between them. The CDR3 is 13 residues long.

This clonotype was observed at least ten times. V and J are TRBV7-9 and TRBJ2-3; 7 bases are shared with TRBD1. The V and J ends lost 5 bases and 2 bases, in that order; junction bases with no gene match: 4. The CDR3 runs 14 residues. Germline CDR1 SEHNR, CDR2 FQNEAQ (reference sequence). The CDR3 spells CASSVDRLTDTQYF. For the CDR3, the DNA is TGTGCCAGCAGCGTGGACAGGCTCACAGATACGCAGTATTTT.

This clonotype was seen ten or more times. CDR3 protein: CSASPASGAGNEQFF. In DNA, the CDR3 is TGCAGTGCTAGCCCGGCTAGCGGGGCAGGCAATGAGCAGTTCTTC. The chain is built from TRBV20-1 and TRBJ2-1; 9 bases fit TRBD2. With V trimmed by 3 bases and J by 6 bases, 9 bases remained unmatched. CDR1 is DFQATT and CDR2 is SNEGSKA in the germline V gene (reference sequence). This CDR3 has 15 amino acids.